The T cell receptor (beta chain) under discussion was sequenced for a study of cytomegalovirus exposure and HLA in healthy donors. Findings of the study overall: Relative to equally common others, HLA-associated TCR beta chains showed greater clonal expansion in a later analysis.

Trimming removed 4 bases at V and 5 bases at J, with 16 bases between. Germline loops: CDR1 SGHKS, CDR2 YYEKEE (reference sequence). The length of the CDR3 is 15 residues. PCR amplification relied on 60 Vbeta primers (plus 13 Jbeta primers). Some clones are missing from TCRdb's copy, which holds only in-frame ones; the method was immunoSEQ multiplex PCR. The sample has some 130,000 clones, more than 70% seen once. About this clone itself: Its antigen is unidentified.

The specimen was PBMCs. The chain is built from TRBV5-5 and TRBJ1-5; D possibly corresponds to TRBD1 (5 bases). The receptor was derived from a male donor in good health and CMV-seronegative. The CDR3 DNA follows: TGTGCCAGCAGCCGCGACGGGGGAGGTGATCAGCCCCAGCATTTT. Translated: CASSRDGGGDQPQHF.